Sequencing of this T cell receptor beta chain was carried out in a study of T cell repertoires in cytomegalovirus infection. The overall study: Matching HLA type, along with CMV infection, was indicated by public TCR beta signatures.

Each CDR3 protein is one row after TCRdb ran MiXCR on the reads. The sample lists some 300,000 distinct CDR3 sequences; 9.6% were seen once. Notes on the study in general: Summed frequency of shared TCR beta families picked out CMV carriers who also had the relevant HLA.

Worth noting for this clonotype: The antigen remains undetermined.

Germline V lookup: CDR1 SQVTM, CDR2 ANQGSEA. The CDR3 loop spans 14 amino acids. Sequenced: PBMCs. The sequence came from a human donor in good health (CMV status not recorded). Some clones in this sample may be carry-over from other donors' samples. V and J are TRBV29-1 and TRBJ1-5; TRBD1 agrees at 7 bases. Here the CDR3 DNA reads TGCAGTGTTACAGGGGAAAATAGCAATCAGCCCCAGCATTTT. It translates to CSVTGENSNQPQHF.